The rows below give T cell receptor beta chains drawn from one sample of a study of blood T cell repertoires in COVID-19. Sequenced by immunoSEQ multiplex PCR; TCRdb stores in-frame clones only, minus some. The sample comprises about 260,000 clones, approximately 86% of which are singletons, and roughly 4.9% rests with the top ten. Sample: peripheral blood. All receptors come from a woman aged 60-75 years with COVID-19, enrolled during active disease. Each CDR3 is given with its conserved first and last residue. The D gene is left open where the match is weak. Size is stated for part of the rows, as once, few or many counts, or as a class when the clone is expanded.

V	D	size	J	CDR3	DNA
TRBV28	-	-	TRBJ2-3	CASSRTGLQTSSTDTQYF	TGTGCCAGCAGTCGCACGGGTTTGCAGACTTCTAGCACAGATACGCAGTATTTT
TRBV5-1	-	-	TRBJ2-7	CASSLGQYEQYF	TGCGCCAGCAGCTTGGGGCAATACGAGCAGTACTTC
TRBV18	TRBD2	-	TRBJ2-1	CASSPPRLLAGADEQFF	TGTGCCAGCTCACCACCGAGATTATTAGCGGGAGCCGATGAGCAGTTCTTC
TRBV9	TRBD1	few	TRBJ2-2	CASSAGDRVVTGELFF	TGTGCCAGCAGCGCTGGGGACAGGGTTGTCACCGGGGAGCTGTTTTTT
TRBV11-2	-	-	TRBJ2-1	CASSAPTSTPPNEQFF	TGTGCCAGCAGCGCACCAACTAGCACCCCCCCAAATGAGCAGTTCTTC
TRBV6-1	-	-	TRBJ2-5	CASSEGGGRQETQYF	TGTGCCAGCAGTGAAGGGGGAGGCCGCCAAGAGACCCAGTACTTC
TRBV7-2	-	-	TRBJ1-4	CASSSQGSPNEKLFF	TGTGCCAGCAGCTCCCAGGGGAGCCCTAATGAAAAACTGTTTTTT
TRBV4-3	TRBD1	-	TRBJ1-2	CASSQDLGQGVGGGYTF	TGCGCCAGCAGCCAAGATCTTGGACAGGGCGTAGGAGGTGGCTACACCTTC
TRBV6-2/TRBV6-3	-	-	TRBJ2-1	CASSYSYNEQFF	TGTGCCAGCAGTTATAGTTACAATGAGCAGTTCTTC
TRBV7-2	TRBD1	few	TRBJ2-2	CASSLGGTGETFF	TGTGCCAGCAGCTTAGGAGGGACAGGGGAAACGTTTTTT
TRBV5-1	-	-	TRBJ1-1	CASSSQPGAFNTEAFF	TGCGCCAGCAGCTCCCAACCTGGGGCCTTTAACACTGAAGCTTTCTTT
TRBV5-1	TRBD1	few	TRBJ1-6	CASSMDRGRPPLHF	TGCGCCAGCAGCATGGACAGGGGTAGACCACCCCTCCACTTT
TRBV5-1	-	few	TRBJ1-4	CASSLQSTNEKLFF	TGCGCCAGCAGCCTGCAGTCAACTAATGAAAAACTGTTTTTT
TRBV5-4	TRBD2	-	TRBJ2-3	CASSPISGRADTQYF	TGTGCCAGCAGCCCCATTAGCGGGAGGGCAGATACGCAGTATTTT
TRBV4-1	TRBD1	-	TRBJ1-5	CASSPWTGGNQPQHF	TGCGCCAGCAGCCCCTGGACAGGGGGGAATCAGCCCCAGCATTTT
TRBV11-2	-	-	TRBJ2-5	CASSPRRETQYF	TGTGCCAGCAGCCCGAGGAGGGAGACCCAGTACTTC
TRBV4-1	TRBD1	-	TRBJ1-4	CASSQGQGTTNEKLFF	TGCGCCAGCAGCCAGGGACAGGGAACAACTAATGAAAAACTGTTTTTT
TRBV19	-	once	TRBJ1-4	CASTDPGLAGEKLFF	TGTGCCAGTACCGACCCAGGGTTGGCCGGTGAAAAACTGTTTTTT
TRBV19	-	once	TRBJ1-5	CASSSPGRGNQPQHF	TGTGCCAGTAGTAGCCCGGGGAGGGGCAATCAGCCCCAGCATTTT
TRBV5-4	-	-	TRBJ1-2	CASSFRVGGYTF	TGTGCCAGCAGCTTCAGGGTCGGGGGCTACACCTTC
TRBV11-3	-	-	TRBJ2-2	CASSLGWRGGGGELFF	TGTGCCAGCAGCTTAGGGTGGAGGGGCGGCGGCGGGGAGCTGTTTTTT
TRBV10-3	TRBD2	-	TRBJ2-5	CAISEPGLAGREETQYF	TGTGCCATCAGTGAACCCGGACTAGCGGGCCGCGAGGAGACCCAGTACTTC
TRBV28	-	-	TRBJ1-5	CASSDRSHQPQHF	TGTGCCAGCAGTGACAGATCCCATCAGCCCCAGCATTTT
TRBV27	-	-	TRBJ1-2	CASSLFRGDYGYTF	TGTGCCAGCAGTTTATTCAGGGGTGACTATGGCTACACCTTC
TRBV19	TRBD1	-	TRBJ1-5	CASSSRATGGNQPQHF	TGTGCCAGTAGTAGCCGTGCGACAGGGGGCAATCAGCCCCAGCATTTT
TRBV5-1	TRBD1	-	TRBJ1-4	CASSLAPTRGPNEKLFF	TGCGCCAGCAGCTTGGCGCCAACCAGGGGGCCTAATGAAAAACTGTTTTTT
TRBV19	-	-	TRBJ2-4	CASSISRTSAIQYF	TGTGCCAGTAGTATATCCCGGACTTCCGCCATTCAGTACTTC
TRBV6-4	TRBD2	-	TRBJ2-1	CASSPLAGNYNEQFF	TGTGCCAGCAGTCCATTAGCGGGGAATTACAATGAGCAGTTCTTC
TRBV11-1	TRBD2	-	TRBJ2-7	CASSLGTSGIVYEQYF	TGTGCCAGCAGCTTAGGGACTAGCGGGATTGTCTACGAGCAGTACTTC
TRBV6-4	TRBD2	-	TRBJ2-1	CASSDSIAGAGEQFF	TGTGCCAGCAGTGACTCGATAGCGGGAGCAGGTGAGCAGTTCTTC
TRBV28	TRBD2	few	TRBJ2-3	CASSFGRLAGADTDTQYF	TGTGCCAGCAGTTTTGGTCGGCTAGCGGGAGCTGACACAGATACGCAGTATTTT
TRBV5-1	-	-	TRBJ2-7	CASSLDRRFYEQYF	TGCGCCAGCAGCTTGGACAGGAGATTCTACGAGCAGTACTTC
TRBV11-2	TRBD2	-	TRBJ2-1	CASSPTGGQFF	TGTGCCAGCAGCCCGACGGGGGGGCAGTTCTTC
TRBV19	-	-	TRBJ2-3	CASSNEPDTQYF	TGTGCCAGTAGTAACGAGCCAGATACGCAGTATTTT
TRBV6-5	TRBD1	-	TRBJ1-1	CASTRTGFDEAFF	TGTGCCAGCACCAGGACAGGGTTCGATGAAGCTTTCTTT
TRBV7-3	-	-	TRBJ2-2	CASSLTGGTGELFF	TGTGCCAGCAGCTTAACAGGGGGCACCGGGGAGCTGTTTTTT